This T cell receptor beta chain was obtained from a study of PD-1 blockade in mismatch repair-deficient tumors. For the study at large: Enrolled about 2013-2017, patients had progressing, pretreated mismatch repair-deficient cancers of about a dozen types.

The table lists this clone with a few counts. The antigen is not known. The data were produced by immunoSEQ multiplex PCR, yet TCRdb's version contains in-frame clones alone and is incomplete. The sample lists some 110,000 clones; more than 60% were seen once. General observations from the study: After pembrolizumab, tumor-resident clones rose rapidly, then generally contracted before radiologic responses.

Mismatch repair deficiency was confirmed in all patients, by PCR or immunohistochemistry. TCRs were sequenced from a few patients responding to pembrolizumab. The sequence was obtained from an adult with mismatch repair-deficient cancer. Sequenced material: peripheral blood, taken approximately 64 weeks after starting pembrolizumab.

CDR3 sequence reads: CASSFGDRQETQYF. The CDR3 DNA is TGCGCCAGCAGCTTTGGGGACAGGCAAGAGACCCAGTACTTC. The rearrangement links TRBV5-1 to TRBJ2-5, with 8 bases that match TRBD1. The V and J ends lost 2 bases and 2 bases, in that order; junction bases with no gene match: 2. Germline lookup yields CDR1 SGHRS and CDR2 YFSETQ. This CDR3 has 14 residues.